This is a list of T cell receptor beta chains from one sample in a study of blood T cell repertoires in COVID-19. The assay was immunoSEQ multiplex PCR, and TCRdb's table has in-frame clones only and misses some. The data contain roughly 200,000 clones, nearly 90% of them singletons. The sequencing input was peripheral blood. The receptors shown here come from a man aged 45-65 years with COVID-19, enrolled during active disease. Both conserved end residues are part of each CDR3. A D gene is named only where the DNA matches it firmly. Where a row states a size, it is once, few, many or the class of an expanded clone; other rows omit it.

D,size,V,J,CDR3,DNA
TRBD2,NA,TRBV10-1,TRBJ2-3,CASSELGTSGRDTQYF,TGCGCCAGCAGTGAGCTAGGGACTAGCGGGAGAGATACGCAGTATTTT
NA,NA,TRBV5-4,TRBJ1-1,CASRPPTGENTEAFF,TGTGCCAGCAGGCCCCCTACGGGGGAGAACACTGAAGCTTTCTTT
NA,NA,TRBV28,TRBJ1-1,CASRPAGTLNTEAFF,TGTGCCAGCAGACCAGCCGGGACACTGAACACTGAAGCTTTCTTT
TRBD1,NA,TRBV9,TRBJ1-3,CASSPRQGPSGNTIYF,TGTGCCAGCAGCCCCAGACAGGGTCCCTCTGGAAACACCATATATTTT
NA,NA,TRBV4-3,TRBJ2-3,CASSLTPGTTQYF,TGCGCCAGCAGCCTTACTCCGGGAACTACGCAGTATTTT
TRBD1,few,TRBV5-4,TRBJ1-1,CASSPPGTGANTEAFF,TGTGCCAGCAGCCCACCTGGGACAGGGGCCAACACTGAAGCTTTCTTT
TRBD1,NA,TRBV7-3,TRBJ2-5,CASSPNGVTGGRETQYF,TGTGCCAGCAGCCCTAACGGGGTGACAGGGGGTCGGGAGACCCAGTACTTC
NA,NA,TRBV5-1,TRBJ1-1,CASSFSGVADTEAFF,TGCGCCAGCAGCTTTTCAGGGGTGGCTGATACTGAAGCTTTCTTT
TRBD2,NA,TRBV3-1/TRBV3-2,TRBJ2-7,CASSRTSAYYEQYF,TGTGCCAGCAGCCGGACTAGCGCTTACTACGAGCAGTACTTC
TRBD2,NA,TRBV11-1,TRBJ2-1,CASSLVVGRAVEQFF,TGTGCCAGCAGCTTAGTGGTCGGGAGGGCCGTTGAGCAGTTCTTC
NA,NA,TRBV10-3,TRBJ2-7,CAIRTGTPETYEQYF,TGTGCCATCAGGACCGGGACACCGGAGACCTACGAGCAGTACTTC
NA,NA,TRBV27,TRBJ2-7,CASSFPLIAAASYEQYF,TGTGCCAGCAGTTTCCCCCTAATAGCAGCAGCGTCCTACGAGCAGTACTTC
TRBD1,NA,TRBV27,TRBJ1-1,CASSVRQGLLNTEAFF,TGTGCCAGCAGTGTTAGACAGGGGTTATTGAACACTGAAGCTTTCTTT
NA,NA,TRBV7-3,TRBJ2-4,CASSSAPGQGENIQYF,TGTGCCAGCAGCTCAGCTCCCGGACAAGGCGAAAACATTCAGTACTTC
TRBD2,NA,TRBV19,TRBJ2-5,CASNAGAGLKTQYF,TGTGCCAGTAACGCGGGAGCCGGTCTAAAGACCCAGTACTTC